The clone carrying this T cell receptor beta chain showed up just a few times. The data stem from a study of blood T cell repertoires in COVID-19. Repertoires were generated with immunoSEQ multiplex PCR, while TCRdb's copy carries only in-frame clones and drops some. The sample contains approximately 310,000 clones, around 86% of which appear only once. V lost 4 bases and J lost 5, with 15 bases in between. Germline-derived CDR1 and CDR2 are SGHTA and FQGNSA. The length of the CDR3 is 15 residues. The V and J genes are TRBV7-2 and TRBJ1-5, with a possible D match to TRBD1 (5 bases). Sequenced input: peripheral blood. The clonotype was recovered from a man over 45 with active or convalescent COVID-19. CDR3 amino acids: CASSSRGGAYQPQHF. The CDR3 region has the DNA TGTGCCAGCAGCTCCCGAGGTGGGGCCTATCAGCCCCAGCATTTT.